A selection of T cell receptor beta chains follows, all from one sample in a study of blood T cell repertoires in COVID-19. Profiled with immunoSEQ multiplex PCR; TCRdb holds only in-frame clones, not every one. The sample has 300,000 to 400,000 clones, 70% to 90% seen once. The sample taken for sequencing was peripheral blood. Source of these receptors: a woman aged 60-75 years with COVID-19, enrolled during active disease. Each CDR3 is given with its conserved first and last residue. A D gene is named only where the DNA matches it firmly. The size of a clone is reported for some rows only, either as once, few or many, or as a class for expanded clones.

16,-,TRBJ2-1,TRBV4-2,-,CASSRAAAISYNEQFF,TGTGCCAGCAGCCGGGCCGCCGCGATCTCCTACAATGAGCAGTTCTTC
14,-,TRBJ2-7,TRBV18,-,CASSPRGRSYEQYF,TGTGCCAGCTCACCACGGGGCCGATCCTACGAGCAGTACTTC
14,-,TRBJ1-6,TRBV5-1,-,CASSLEYYNSPLHF,TGCGCCAGCAGCTTGGAATATTATAATTCACCCCTCCACTTT
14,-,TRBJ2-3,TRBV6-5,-,CASSQTGVPDTQYF,TGTGCCAGCAGCCAGACAGGAGTACCAGATACGCAGTATTTT
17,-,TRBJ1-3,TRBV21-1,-,CASSKAPGTGIGNTIYF,TGTGCCAGCAGCAAAGCGCCGGGGACAGGGATCGGAAACACCATATATTTT
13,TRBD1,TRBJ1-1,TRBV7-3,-,CASSSDRGTEAFF,TGTGCCAGCAGCTCAGACAGGGGCACTGAAGCTTTCTTT
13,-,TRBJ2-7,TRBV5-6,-,CASSLPQGYEQYF,TGTGCCAGCAGCTTGCCACAGGGTTACGAGCAGTACTTC
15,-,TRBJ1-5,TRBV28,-,CASSLESNSNQPQHF,TGTGCCAGCAGTTTAGAGTCCAATAGCAATCAGCCCCAGCATTTT
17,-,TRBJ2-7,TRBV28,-,CASSSSLTMDDSYEQYF,TGTGCCAGCAGTTCGAGCCTGACTATGGATGACTCCTACGAGCAGTACTTC
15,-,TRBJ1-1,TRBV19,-,CASSISDSWNTEAFF,TGTGCCAGTAGTATCTCGGACAGTTGGAACACTGAAGCTTTCTTT
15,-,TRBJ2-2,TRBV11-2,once,CASSLVGGGTGELFF,TGTGCCAGCAGCTTAGTTGGAGGAGGGACCGGGGAGCTGTTTTTT
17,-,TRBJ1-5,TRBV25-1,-,CASSVPKGGTIVEPQHF,TGTGCCAGCAGTGTGCCGAAGGGGGGGACAATTGTGGAGCCCCAGCATTTT
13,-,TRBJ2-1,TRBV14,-,CASRGRGVYEQFF,TGTGCCAGCAGGGGCAGGGGGGTTTATGAGCAGTTCTTC
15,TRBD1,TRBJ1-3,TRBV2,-,CASSLTGTSGNTIYF,TGTGCCAGCAGTTTGACAGGGACCTCTGGAAACACCATATATTTT
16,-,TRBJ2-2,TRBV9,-,CASSVLGHLGGGELFF,TGTGCCAGCAGCGTACTAGGACACCTAGGCGGCGGGGAGCTGTTTTTT
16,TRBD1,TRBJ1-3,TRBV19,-,CASSTRQGASGNTIYF,TGTGCCAGTAGTACCCGACAGGGGGCTTCGGGAAACACCATATATTTT
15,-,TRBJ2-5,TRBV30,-,CASNWAAGDTGTQYF,TGTGCCTCGAACTGGGCGGCAGGGGACACAGGGACCCAGTACTTC
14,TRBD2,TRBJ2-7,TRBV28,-,CASSLYGQRGEQYF,TGTGCCAGCAGTTTATACGGTCAGCGGGGGGAGCAGTACTTC
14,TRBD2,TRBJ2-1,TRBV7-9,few,CASSPSGGGPEQFF,TGTGCCAGCAGCCCAAGTGGCGGGGGGCCTGAGCAGTTCTTC
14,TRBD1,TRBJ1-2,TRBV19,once,CASRTGERVYGYTF,TGTGCCAGTAGGACAGGGGAGAGGGTTTATGGCTACACCTTC
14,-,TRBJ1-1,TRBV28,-,CASRRQLRHTEAFF,TGTGCCAGCAGGCGACAGCTAAGGCACACTGAAGCTTTCTTT
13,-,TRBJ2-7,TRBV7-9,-,CASSPWGRGEQYF,TGTGCCAGCAGCCCGTGGGGGCGGGGGGAGCAGTACTTC
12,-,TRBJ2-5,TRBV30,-,CAWSVPGKTQYF,TGTGCCTGGAGTGTCCCGGGAAAGACCCAGTACTTC